The 27 T cell receptor beta chains reported below all come from one sample, sequenced in a study of identifying expanded T cells in peripheral blood. Profiling relied on immunoSEQ multiplex PCR, and the TCRdb table lists in-frame clones only, not all of them. Of 50,000 to 70,000 clones in the sample, 70% to 90% were seen once. The sequenced sample was blood. Receptors were obtained from a person aged 18-70 years in good health.

The chain employs TRBV6-4 and TRBJ2-3; 8 bases map to TRBD1. V was pared by 4 bases and J by 3 bases, with 0 bases of the junction left unmatched. The CDR3 runs 13 residues. From germline, CDR1 is MRHNA and CDR2 SNTAGT. The CDR3 loop is CASSGTGTDTQYF. CDR3 sequence (DNA): TGTGCCAGCAGTGGGACAGGGACAGATACGCAGTATTTT.

This clone was recorded only once. The V gene is TRBV6-4, the J gene TRBJ2-3; D tentatively fits TRBD1 or TRBD2 (5 bases each). The CDR3 runs 15 residues. V dropped 0 bases and J dropped 4 bases, with 11 bases sitting between them. Per germline, CDR1 MRHNA and CDR2 SNTAGT. CDR3 coding DNA: TGTGCCAGCAGTGACTCGCCGGGGACCGCAGATACGCAGTATTTT. It translates to CASSDSPGTADTQYF.

The chain recombines TRBV6-1 with TRBJ1-3; perhaps TRBD1 as D (5 bases). The CDR3 spans 15 residues. V lost 5 bases and J lost 1, with 12 bases in between. Looked up from germline, CDR1 is MNHNS and CDR2 is SASEGT. The DNA for the CDR3 is TGTGCCAGCAGTACCGACGGGGGATCTGGAAACACCATATATTTT. Translated: CASSTDGGSGNTIYF.

This chain connects TRBV4-2 to TRBJ1-5; D perhaps matches TRBD1 (5 bases). CDR1 is LGHNA and CDR2 is YNFKEQ in the germline V gene. This CDR3 spans 15 amino acids. The V end lost 1 base, the J end lost 6 bases, and 13 bases lay between the germline ends. The CDR3 sequence is CASSQVGDVGQPQHF. CDR3 DNA: TGTGCCAGCAGCCAAGTCGGGGACGTCGGTCAGCCCCAGCATTTT.

This chain links TRBV27 with TRBJ2-3; D uncertain. This CDR3 is 16 amino acids long. Germline assignment: CDR1 MNHEY and CDR2 SMNVEV (reference sequence). Trimming cost V 3 bases and J 0 bases, with 13 bases left between them. The CDR3 DNA reads as TGTGCCAGCAGTTTTGATGGACCTCTTAGCACAGATACGCAGTATTTT. Amino acids: CASSFDGPLSTDTQYF.

The chain uses TRBV7-2 and TRBJ2-3; unclear D gene. Trimming cost V 5 bases and J 0 bases, with 6 bases left between them. Looked up from germline, CDR1 is SGHTA and CDR2 is FQGNSA. CDR3 size: 13 residues. The CDR3 nucleotides are TGTGCCAGCAGCGGACCCAGCACAGATACGCAGTATTTT. It encodes CASSGPSTDTQYF. The full variable domain, completed using reference TRBV7-2 and TRBJ2-3, is GAGVSQSPSNKVTEKGKDVELRCDPISGHTALYWYRQSLGQGLEFLIYFQGNSAPDKSGLPSDRFSAERTGGSVSTLTIQRTQQEDSAVYLCASSGPSTDTQYFGPGTRLTVL.

V usage is TRBV7-2 and J usage is TRBJ2-7; 9 bases align to TRBD2. The CDR3 has 15 amino acids. The V and J ends lost 5 bases and 3 bases, in that order; junction bases with no gene match: 8. Germline lookup yields CDR1 SGHTA and CDR2 FQGNSA. The DNA of the CDR3 is TGTGCCAGCAGCGCAACTAGCGGGTGGTTCTACGAGCAGTACTTC. Its protein is CASSATSGWFYEQYF.

The rearrangement links TRBV7-9 to TRBJ2-7; tentative D call: TRBD2 (5 bases). With 5 bases removed from V and 5 bases from J, the gap between germline ends came to 25 bases. From germline, CDR1 is SEHNR and CDR2 FQNEAQ (reference sequence). CDR3 size: 17 residues. Written as DNA, the CDR3 is TGTGCCAGCAGCCCACGGCCCCGGGGAAAAATCTTCGACGAGCAGTACTTC. Residues: CASSPRPRGKIFDEQYF.

The chain combines TRBV2 with TRBJ2-3; TRBD2 might be the D (6 bases). Between the trimmed V and J ends, which lost 6 bases and 2 bases, there was a span of 12 bases. Per the germline V gene, CDR1 is SNHLY and CDR2 is FYNNEI. The CDR3 consists of 14 residues. CDR3 nucleotides: TGTGCCAGCAGGTATAGCGGAATCACAGATACGCAGTATTTT. Its protein product is CASRYSGITDTQYF.

This clone was observed a few times. The chain uses TRBV6-1 and TRBJ2-7, with D unclear. Trimming removed 2 bases from V and 1 base from J, with 12 bases in between. Looked up from germline, CDR1 is MNHNS and CDR2 is SASEGT. The CDR3 is 15 residues long. The CDR3 DNA sequence: TGTGCCAGCAGTGAACTGGCAGGAACTTCCTACGAGCAGTACTTC. Translated, it gives CASSELAGTSYEQYF.

The chain has TRBV4-3 and TRBJ2-7; D is ambiguous. V was cut by 4 bases and J by 0 bases, with 10 bases left in between. This CDR3 contains 14 residues. The germline CDR1 and CDR2 sequences are LGHNA and YSLEER. As DNA, the CDR3 is TGCGCCAGCAGCCTCAGACTTAGCTCCTACGAGCAGTACTTC. Its translation: CASSLRLSSYEQYF.

The gene calls are TRBV28 and TRBJ2-1; no clear D. CDR3 length: 14 residues. Germline loops: CDR1 MDHEN, CDR2 SYDVKM. The V and J ends lost 2 bases and 7 bases respectively, with 12 bases between them. This CDR3 reads CASSLPGLRNEQFF. As DNA, the CDR3 is TGTGCCAGCAGTTTACCGGGTCTTCGTAATGAGCAGTTCTTC.

The CDR3 DNA reads as TGTGCCAGCAGTGACTCACTAAACAATGAGCAGTTCTTC. Protein sequence: CASSDSLNNEQFF. The chain carries TRBV6-4 and TRBJ2-1, with no clear D. The V gene lost 0 bases and the J gene lost 5 bases, with 5 bases spanning the gap. Looked up from germline, CDR1 is MRHNA and CDR2 is SNTAGT. The CDR3 has 13 residues.

The V call is TRBV5-4, the J call TRBJ2-5; tentatively, D is TRBD1 (5 bases). Trimming left V 0 bases short and J 3 bases short, with 12 bases between. Looked up from germline, CDR1 is SGHNT and CDR2 is YYREEE (reference sequence). The CDR3 consists of 15 residues. DNA of the CDR3: TGTGCCAGCAGCTTGGTCTGGGGCAGTAAAGAGACCCAGTACTTC. Protein sequence: CASSLVWGSKETQYF.

The chain uses TRBV6-1 and TRBJ2-1, with TRBD2 as a possible D gene (7 bases). CDR1 is MNHNS, CDR2 SASEGT, per germline. Trimming took off 7 bases at V and 3 bases at J, with 16 bases between the two ends. The CDR3 covers 15 residues. As DNA, the CDR3 is TGTGCCAGCACCGGGGCGCGGGGGCGCTACAATGAGCAGTTCTTC. This translates into CASTGARGRYNEQFF.

The chain couples TRBV6-1 to TRBJ1-5; 8 bases agree with TRBD1. V lost 4 bases to trimming and J lost 6 bases; unmatched junction nucleotides: 5. This CDR3 is built from 14 residues. Germline assignment: CDR1 MNHNS and CDR2 SASEGT. The CDR3: CASSGRQGAQPQHF. In DNA, the CDR3 is TGTGCCAGCAGTGGACGGCAGGGGGCTCAGCCCCAGCATTTT.

The chain employs TRBV6-4 and TRBJ2-1, with 11 positions matching TRBD2. Germline V gene sequence: CDR1 MRHNA, CDR2 SNTAGT. The CDR3 totals 16 residues. The V gene end was trimmed by 4 bases and the J gene end by 4 bases; junction bases not matched to a gene: 6. In DNA, the CDR3 is TGTGCCAGCAGTGGGCAGACTAGCGGGGATTACAATGAGCAGTTCTTC. Its protein product is CASSGQTSGDYNEQFF.

The chain recombines TRBV28 with TRBJ2-1; D uncertain. V lost 6 bases and J lost 0, with 12 bases in between. The germline V gene has CDR1 MDHEN and CDR2 SYDVKM. The CDR3 covers 15 residues. The CDR3 reads CASSADPSSYNEQFF. In DNA, the CDR3 is TGTGCCAGCAGCGCAGACCCAAGCTCCTACAATGAGCAGTTCTTC. Based on the CDR3 plus reference TRBV28 and TRBJ2-1, the full variable domain is DVKVTQSSRYLVKRTGEKVFLECVQDMDHENMFWYRQDPGLGLRLIYFSYDVKMKEKGDIPEGYSVSREKKERFSLILESASTNQTSMYLCASSADPSSYNEQFFGPGTRLTVL.

The chain uses TRBV4-1 and TRBJ1-2; no clear D. V lost 0 bases and J lost 6, with 8 bases in between. The CDR3 sequence is 13 residues long. Germline lookup yields CDR1 MGHRA and CDR2 YSYEKL. CDR3 in DNA: TGCGCCAGCAGCCAAGAGCTTGGGGATGGCTACACCTTC. Its translation is CASSQELGDGYTF.

CDR3 nucleotides: TGTGCCAGCAGCTTAGGGGCCGGACAGGGGGCCTACGAGCAGTACTTC. It yields the protein CASSLGAGQGAYEQYF. The J gene is TRBJ2-7, the V gene TRBV7-9; 10 bases match TRBD1. The V gene's germline CDR1 is SEHNR and CDR2 FQNEAQ (reference sequence). V was clipped by 1 base and J by 2 bases; unmatched bases: 5. There are 16 residues in the CDR3.

This chain joins TRBV19 and TRBJ1-1, with a weak D call TRBD1 (6 bases). The germline V and J ends were trimmed by 2 bases and 9 bases, with 19 bases remaining between them. The germline CDR1 and CDR2 sequences are LNHDA and SQIVND (reference sequence). This CDR3 is 15 amino acids long. In DNA, the CDR3 is TGTGCCAGTAGTATAATTTCGAGTGGGGGCAGAAAAGCTTTCTTT. Residues: CASSIISSGGRKAFF.

The chain joins TRBV9 to TRBJ2-6; possible D gene TRBD2, 5 bases. V lost 3 bases and J 0 bases, leaving 13 bases between the germline ends. The germline gives CDR1 SGDLS, CDR2 YYNGEE. The CDR3 has 17 residues. CDR3 bases: TGTGCCAGCAGCGCTAGCCGCGCGAGCTCTGGGGCCAACGTCCTGACTTTC. It specifies CASSASRASSGANVLTF.

The chain couples TRBV5-1 to TRBJ2-3, with TRBD2 matching over 9 bases. The CDR3 runs to 15 residues. V was pared by 5 bases and J by 1 base, with 5 bases of the junction left unmatched. Germline CDR1 SGHRS, CDR2 YFSETQ. The CDR3, as DNA: TGCGCCAGCAGTTCTGAGCGGGGGGGCACAGATACGCAGTATTTT. It is translated as CASSSERGGTDTQYF.

This chain links TRBV10-2 with TRBJ2-2, with TRBD2 identical over 7 bases. Germline lookup yields CDR1 WSHSY and CDR2 SAAADI. The junction had 0 bases not matched to a gene; V was cut back by 2 bases and J by 0 bases. The CDR3 is 15 amino acids. The DNA of the CDR3 is TGCGCCAGCAGTGAGACTAGCGCGAACACCGGGGAGCTGTTTTTT. Protein sequence: CASSETSANTGELFF.

This clone appeared a few times. The V and J genes are TRBV18 and TRBJ1-6, with D possibly TRBD1 on 5 matching bases. The V gene lost 1 base and the J gene lost 4 bases, with 8 bases spanning the gap. The CDR3 loop spans 15 amino acids. Germline values: CDR1 KGHSH, CDR2 LQKENI. As DNA, the CDR3 is TGTGCCAGCTCACCACAGGGGCTTTATAATTCACCCCTCCACTTT. Translating gives CASSPQGLYNSPLHF.

The rearrangement links TRBV19 to TRBJ2-1, with D possibly being TRBD2 (6 bases). The germline CDR1 and CDR2 sequences are LNHDA and SQIVND (reference sequence). The CDR3 is 12 residues long. CDR3 DNA sequence: TGTGCGGCGGGAACAACTTACAATGAGCAGTTCTTC. This translates into CAAGTTYNEQFF.

This clone was observed once. The V call is TRBV19, the J call TRBJ1-5; D gene ambiguous. The CDR3 spans 15 residues. Germline V gene data show CDR1 as LNHDA and CDR2 as SQIVND (reference sequence). V was cut by 5 bases and J by 6 bases, with 17 bases left in between. The CDR3 DNA follows: TGTGCCAGTAGTCTCCGACGGGGTGAGGGTCAGCCCCAGCATTTT. It is translated as CASSLRRGEGQPQHF.